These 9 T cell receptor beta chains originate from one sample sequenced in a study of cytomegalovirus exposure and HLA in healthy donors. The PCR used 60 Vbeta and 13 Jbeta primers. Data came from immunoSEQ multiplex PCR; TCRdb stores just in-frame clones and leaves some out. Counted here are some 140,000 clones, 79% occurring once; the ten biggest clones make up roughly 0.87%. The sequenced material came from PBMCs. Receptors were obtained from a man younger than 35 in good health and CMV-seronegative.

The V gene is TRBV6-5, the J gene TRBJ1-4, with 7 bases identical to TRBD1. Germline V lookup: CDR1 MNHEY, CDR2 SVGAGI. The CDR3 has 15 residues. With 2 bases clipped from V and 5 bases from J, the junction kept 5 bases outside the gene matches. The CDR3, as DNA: TGTGCCAGCAGTTACACAGGGGCCGCGAATGAAAAACTGTTTTTT. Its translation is CASSYTGAANEKLFF.

This CDR3 is CASSLGRGYDPNYGYTF. The CDR3 nucleotides read TGTGCCAGCAGCTTGGGCAGGGGATACGATCCCAACTATGGCTACACCTTC. The V call is TRBV5-4, the J call TRBJ1-2; possibly TRBD1 for D (6 bases). CDR1 is SGHNT and CDR2 is YYREEE in the germline V gene (reference sequence). This CDR3 spans 17 amino acids. V lost 0 bases to trimming and J lost 2 bases, with 17 bases between them.

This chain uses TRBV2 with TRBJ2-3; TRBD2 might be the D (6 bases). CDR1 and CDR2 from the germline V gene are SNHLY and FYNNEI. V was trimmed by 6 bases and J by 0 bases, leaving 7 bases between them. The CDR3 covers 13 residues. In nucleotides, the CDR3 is TGTGCCAGCAGGGGAGGAAGCACAGATACGCAGTATTTT. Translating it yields CASRGGSTDTQYF.

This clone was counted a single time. The CDR3 nucleotides read TGTGCCAGCAGCTTAACAGCGGGGAGCTCCTACAATGAGCAGTTCTTC. Its protein is CASSLTAGSSYNEQFF. The gene calls are TRBV7-3 and TRBJ2-1, with 7 bases identical to TRBD2. The length of the CDR3 is 16 residues. Trimming at V came to 0 bases and at J to 0 bases, leaving 2 bases not matched to a gene. The V gene's germline CDR1 is SGHTA and CDR2 FQGTGA. The complete variable domain, with remaining parts taken from reference TRBV7-3 and TRBJ2-1, reads GAGVSQTPSNKVTEKGKYVELRCDPISGHTALYWYRQSLGQGPEFLIYFQGTGAADDSGLPNDRFFAVRPEGSVSTLKIQRTERGDSAVYLCASSLTAGSSYNEQFFGPGTRLTVL.

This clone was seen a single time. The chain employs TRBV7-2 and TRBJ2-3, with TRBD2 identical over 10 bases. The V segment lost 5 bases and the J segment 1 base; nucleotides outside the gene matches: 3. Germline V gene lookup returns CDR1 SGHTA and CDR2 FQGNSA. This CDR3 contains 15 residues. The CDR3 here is CASSTLAGGTDTQYF. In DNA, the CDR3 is TGTGCCAGCAGCACCCTAGCGGGGGGCACAGATACGCAGTATTTT.

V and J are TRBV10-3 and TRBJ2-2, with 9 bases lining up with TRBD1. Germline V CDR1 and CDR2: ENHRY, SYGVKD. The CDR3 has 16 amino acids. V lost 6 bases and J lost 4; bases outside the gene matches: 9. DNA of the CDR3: TGTGCCATCAGCCCGACAGGGGGGCCCCGCACCGGGGAGCTGTTTTTT. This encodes CAISPTGGPRTGELFF.

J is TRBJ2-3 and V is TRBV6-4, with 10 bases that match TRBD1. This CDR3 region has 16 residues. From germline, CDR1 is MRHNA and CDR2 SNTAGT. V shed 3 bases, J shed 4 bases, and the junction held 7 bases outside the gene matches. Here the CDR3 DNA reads TGTGCCAGCAGTGAGGGGAGAGGGACAGGGGCAGATACGCAGTATTTT. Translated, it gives CASSEGRGTGADTQYF.

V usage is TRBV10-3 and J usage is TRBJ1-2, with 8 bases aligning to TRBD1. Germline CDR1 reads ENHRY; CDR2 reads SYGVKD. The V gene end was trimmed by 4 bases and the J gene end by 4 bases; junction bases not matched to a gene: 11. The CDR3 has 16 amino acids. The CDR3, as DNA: TGTGCCATCAGTGGGCCATGGACCGGGACAGGCTATGGCTACACCTTC. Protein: CAISGPWTGTGYGYTF.

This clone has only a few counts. The CDR3 is CSAAPGQGAYGYTF. The CDR3 nucleotides read TGCAGCGCCGCCCCAGGACAGGGGGCCTATGGCTACACCTTC. The rearrangement joins TRBV29-1 to TRBJ1-2; 11 bases are a match to TRBD1. J lost 4 bases, V lost 7 bases, and 8 bases had no gene match. CDR3 length: 14 amino acids. Germline V lookup: CDR1 SQVTM, CDR2 ANQGSEA.